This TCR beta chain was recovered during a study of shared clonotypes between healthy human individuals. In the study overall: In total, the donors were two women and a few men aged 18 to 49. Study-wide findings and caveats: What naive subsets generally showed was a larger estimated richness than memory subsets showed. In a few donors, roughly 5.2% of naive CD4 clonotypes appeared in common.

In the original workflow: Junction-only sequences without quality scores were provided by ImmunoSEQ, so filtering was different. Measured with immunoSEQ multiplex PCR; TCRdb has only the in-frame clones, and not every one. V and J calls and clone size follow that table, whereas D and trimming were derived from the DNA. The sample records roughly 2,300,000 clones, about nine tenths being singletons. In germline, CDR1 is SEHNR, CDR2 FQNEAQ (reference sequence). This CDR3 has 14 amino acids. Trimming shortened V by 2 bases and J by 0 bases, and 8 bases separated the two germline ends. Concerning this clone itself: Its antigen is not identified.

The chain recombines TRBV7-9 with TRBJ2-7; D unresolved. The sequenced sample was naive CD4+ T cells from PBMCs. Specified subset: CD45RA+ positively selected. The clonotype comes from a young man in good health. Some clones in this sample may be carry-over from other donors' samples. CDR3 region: CASSLQESSYEQYF. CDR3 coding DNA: TGTGCCAGCAGCTTACAGGAAAGCTCCTACGAGCAGTACTTC.